The next 21 T cell receptor beta chains were all read from a single sample in a study of T cell repertoires in cytomegalovirus infection. Via MiXCR, TCRdb re-called the reads, giving one row per CDR3 protein. This table has roughly 230,000 distinct CDR3 sequences, roughly 23% appearing once. Sequencing used CD8+ T cells from PBMCs. Receptor source: a human donor in good health (CMV status not recorded). Some clones in this sample may be carry-over from other donors' samples.

The chain links TRBV10-3 to TRBJ2-5; no reliable D call. This CDR3 region has 12 residues. V shed 5 bases and J shed 4 bases, with 8 bases lying between them. From germline, CDR1 is ENHRY and CDR2 SYGVKD. The CDR3 region is CAISWAGETQYF. The DNA of the CDR3 is TGTGCCATCAGTTGGGCTGGAGAGACCCAGTACTTC.

This clonotype has just a few counts. This chain joins TRBV11-2 and TRBJ2-1, with 9 nucleotides matching TRBD2. CDR1 is SGHAT and CDR2 is FQNNGV in the germline V gene. V lost 3 bases and J lost 10; bases outside the gene matches: 4. The CDR3 spans 13 residues. CDR3 nucleotides: TGTGCCAGCAGCTTGGGTCTAGCGGGGGAGCAGTTCTTC. Translation gives CASSLGLAGEQFF.

There are many counts of this clonotype. The chain couples TRBV7-2 to TRBJ1-6; the D gene is possibly TRBD1 (6 bases). The germline V gene has CDR1 SGHTA and CDR2 FQGNSA. The CDR3 is 15 amino acids. Trimming stripped 4 bases from V and 9 bases from J, with 16 bases between. The chain's CDR3 is CASSSAGARGSPLHF. CDR3 nucleotide sequence: TGTGCCAGCAGCTCCGCAGGGGCGAGGGGTTCACCCCTCCACTTT.

This clonotype appeared many times. This chain uses TRBV7-8 with TRBJ2-1; TRBD1 is a possible D gene (5 bases). V shed 1 base and J shed 4 bases, with 14 bases lying between them. CDR3 size: 16 residues. The germline CDR1 and CDR2 sequences are SGHVS and FQNEAQ. For the CDR3, the DNA is TGTGCCAGCAGCTTAGGCCCAGGGTCTTATTACAATGAGCAGTTCTTC. It specifies CASSLGPGSYYNEQFF. Looking up the rest from reference TRBV7-8 and TRBJ2-1 gives the full variable domain: GAGVSQSPRYKVAKRGQDVALRCDPISGHVSLFWYQQALGQGPEFLTYFQNEAQLDKSGLPSDRFFAERPEGSVSTLKIQRTQQEDSAVYLCASSLGPGSYYNEQFFGPGTRLTVL.

The chain couples TRBV11-1 to TRBJ1-1; D remains unclear. CDR1 SGHAT and CDR2 FQDESV come from the germline V gene (reference sequence). This CDR3 comprises 12 residues. V shed 5 bases and J shed 7 bases, with 11 bases lying between them. The CDR3 protein is CASSPWGSEAFF. For the CDR3, the DNA is TGTGCCAGCAGCCCCTGGGGTAGTGAAGCTTTCTTT.

This clonotype was detected only a few times. The gene calls are TRBV29-1 and TRBJ2-1; D unclear. V gave up 3 bases and J gave up 7 bases, with 16 bases separating them. This CDR3 spans 14 amino acids. CDR1 SQVTM and CDR2 ANQGSEA come from the germline V gene. DNA for the CDR3: TGCAGCGTTGATGAGCTAGAAGTACGGAATGAGCAGTTCTTC. This gives the protein CSVDELEVRNEQFF.

V and J are TRBV5-6 and TRBJ2-7; the D gene is possibly TRBD1 (6 bases). V was clipped by 0 bases and J by 6 bases, with 10 bases between them. There are 13 residues in the CDR3. The germline gives CDR1 SGHDT, CDR2 YYEEEE. CDR3 DNA sequence: TGTGCCAGCAGCTTGGGGGCAGGGGTCGAGCAGTACTTC. Amino acids: CASSLGAGVEQYF.

This clonotype turned up a few times. The V call is TRBV20-1, the J call TRBJ2-1; the match to TRBD2 covers 9 bases. Trimming at V came to 7 bases and at J to 7 bases, leaving 14 bases not matched to a gene. The length of the CDR3 is 15 residues. Germline lookup yields CDR1 DFQATT and CDR2 SNEGSKA (reference sequence). The CDR3 coding sequence is TGCAGTGTTGTAGCGGGGGCCCCACCGCGGAATGAGCAGTTCTTC. Protein sequence: CSVVAGAPPRNEQFF.

V usage is TRBV14 and J usage is TRBJ2-1; 9 bases fit TRBD2. Germline CDR1 reads SGHDN; CDR2 reads FVKESK. The CDR3 extends over 11 amino acids. Germline trimming cut 4 bases from V and 13 bases from J; bases unmatched to any gene: 2. The CDR3 coding sequence is TGTGCCAGCAGCCCGGGACTAGCTCAGTTCTTC. Its protein product is CASSPGLAQFF. Together with reference TRBV14 and TRBJ2-1, the CDR3 gives the full variable domain: EAGVTQFPSHSVIEKGQTVTLRCDPISGHDNLYWYRRVMGKEIKFLLHFVKESKQDESGMPNNRFLAERTGGTYSTLKVQPAELEDSGVYFCASSPGLAQFFGPGTRLTVL.

The chain combines TRBV23-1 with TRBJ2-3; tentatively, D is TRBD2 (6 bases). TRBV23-1 is an ORF for which the function is uncertain. Trimming took 2 bases from V and 0 from J, leaving 18 bases between them. CDR3 length: 18 amino acids. CDR3 sequence (DNA): TGCGCCAGCAGTCAAAACCCGCGGAGGGGTGAGAGCACAGATACGCAGTATTTT. Protein: CASSQNPRRGESTDTQYF.

This clonotype has a handful of counts. This chain links TRBV3-1 with TRBJ2-5, with D possibly matching TRBD2 (7 bases). The germline CDR1 and CDR2 sequences are LGHDT and YNNKEL (reference sequence). Trimming pared 1 base from V and 4 bases from J, leaving 25 bases between. This CDR3 contains 19 residues. CDR3 sequence: CASSQGGGIGMIISETQYF. In nucleotides, the CDR3 is TGTGCCAGCAGCCAAGGGGGGGGCATCGGAATGATTATTTCAGAGACCCAGTACTTC.

The chain links TRBV20-1 to TRBJ2-3; the match to TRBD2 covers 10 bases. CDR3 size: 17 residues. Germline CDR1 and CDR2: DFQATT and SNEGSKA (reference sequence). After removal of 0 bases from V and 2 bases from J, the junction contained 8 bases not matched to a gene. The DNA of the CDR3 is TGCAGTGCTAGAGATCCCTCACTAGCGGGACCCACAGATACGCAGTATTTT. Amino acid sequence: CSARDPSLAGPTDTQYF.

J is TRBJ1-3 and V is TRBV28, with D unresolved. Per the germline V gene, CDR1 is MDHEN and CDR2 is SYDVKM. V lost 3 bases and J lost 4, with 10 bases in between. CDR3 length: 14 amino acids. The CDR3: CASSFGSEGNTIYF. DNA of the CDR3: TGTGCCAGCAGTTTTGGGTCGGAGGGAAACACCATATATTTT.

This chain links TRBV7-6 with TRBJ2-1; possible D gene TRBD2, 5 bases. Germline V gene lookup returns CDR1 SGHVS and CDR2 FNYEAQ. The CDR3 is made up of 16 amino acids. V shed 5 bases and J shed 9 bases, with 23 bases lying between them. The DNA for the CDR3 is TGTGCCAGCAGCCTCCGTCGGCTAGCAAGAGTTACTGAGCAGTTCTTC. Its protein is CASSLRRLARVTEQFF.

This clonotype has a handful of counts. This sequence joins TRBV19 and TRBJ2-2; no clear D gene. The V and J ends lost 8 bases and 0 bases respectively, with 10 bases between them. CDR1 LNHDA and CDR2 SQIVND come from the germline V gene (reference sequence). The CDR3 is made up of 14 amino acids. Here the CDR3 reads CASEESPNTGELFF. The CDR3 nucleotides are TGTGCCAGTGAGGAGTCACCGAACACCGGGGAGCTGTTTTTT.

This chain joins TRBV15 and TRBJ2-1, with unresolved D. Germline loops: CDR1 LNHNV, CDR2 YYDKDF (reference sequence). Trimming stripped 1 base from V and 2 bases from J, with 12 bases between. The CDR3 runs 16 residues. The CDR3: CATSRVIGTPYNEQFF. For the CDR3, the DNA is TGTGCCACCAGCAGAGTTATCGGCACCCCCTACAATGAGCAGTTCTTC.

The CDR3: CASSLGQGGVYNEQFF. As DNA, the CDR3 is TGTGCCAGCAGCTTAGGACAGGGAGGTGTCTACAATGAGCAGTTCTTC. This chain uses TRBV13 with TRBJ2-1; tentatively, D is TRBD1 or TRBD2 (6 bases each). Germline values: CDR1 PRHDT, CDR2 FYEKMQ (reference sequence). V gave up 0 bases and J gave up 3 bases, with 12 bases separating them. This CDR3 contains 16 residues.

This clonotype showed up many times. The rearrangement uses TRBV7-9 and TRBJ2-5; D not certain. This CDR3 is 16 amino acids long. Trimming stripped 5 bases from V and 0 bases from J, with 16 bases between. In germline, CDR1 is SEHNR, CDR2 FQNEAQ (reference sequence). CDR3: CASSPPPSEYQETQYF. CDR3 DNA: TGTGCCAGCAGCCCCCCCCCGTCTGAGTACCAAGAGACCCAGTACTTC.

Regarding this clonotype: This clone may be a read error of a much larger clone one base away. The chain has TRBV27 and TRBJ2-2; D is perhaps TRBD2 (7 bases). This CDR3 region has 14 residues. CDR1 MNHEY and CDR2 SMNVEV come from the germline V gene (reference sequence). V was cut by 6 bases and J by 3 bases, with 11 bases left in between. Written as DNA, the CDR3 is TGTGCCAGCAGGGCGGGGGCGCACACCGGGGAGCTGTTTTTT. It yields the protein CASRAGAHTGELFF.

The rearrangement joins TRBV29-1 to TRBJ1-2, with D unclear. The CDR3 is made up of 10 amino acids. Per the germline V gene, CDR1 is SQVTM and CDR2 is ANQGSEA. The V end was cut by 4 bases, the J end by 4 bases, with 4 bases between. CDR3 coding DNA: TGCAGCGTTGTGACCTATGGCTACACCTTC. Translating gives CSVVTYGYTF.

By proportion, this clonotype is medium-sized. This chain connects TRBV19 to TRBJ1-1; unclear D gene. The V and J ends lost 1 base and 0 bases respectively, with 6 bases between them. Germline V CDR1 and CDR2: LNHDA, SQIVND (reference sequence). This CDR3 spans 14 amino acids. CDR3 residues: CASSIGPMNTEAFF. In nucleotides, the CDR3 is TGTGCCAGTAGTATAGGACCGATGAACACTGAAGCTTTCTTT.